This entry features one T cell receptor beta chain sequence. Its specificity is not known. This record belongs to a study of identifying expanded T cells in peripheral blood. General study results and limits: Across healthy donors, higher total template counts meant significantly greater two-week count variance. Technical replicates showed about 1.2 changed clones; about 2 weeks roughly 16; four weeks 19.

Libraries were prepared by immunoSEQ multiplex PCR; TCRdb keeps only in-frame clonotypes and omits some of them. The sample lists around 82,000 clones, 84% occurring once. Healthy donors had no documented immune events, such as infections, while sampled. The CDR3 consists of 17 residues. CDR1 and CDR2 (germline): LGHNA, YSLEER. J lost 2 bases, V lost 2 bases, and 7 bases had no gene match. Sequenced input: blood. The chain uses TRBV4-3 and TRBJ2-3; the match to TRBD2 covers 10 bases. The clonotype comes from a person aged 18-70 years in good health. The CDR3 coding sequence is TGCGCCAGCAGCCAAAATATAGCGGGAGGTACCACAGATACGCAGTATTTT. Protein sequence: CASSQNIAGGTTDTQYF.